Listed below are T cell receptor beta chains from one sample, sequenced in a study of cytomegalovirus exposure and HLA in healthy donors. TCRdb keeps only in-frame clones here, not all; method: immunoSEQ multiplex PCR. The table includes approximately 220,000 clones, 65% to 85% detected once. Source material: PBMCs. These receptors were collected from a woman aged 25 to 39 in good health and CMV-seropositive. The CDR3 runs from the conserved cysteine through the conserved F or W. Each record gives: V gene, D gene, J gene, clone size, CDR3 protein, CDR3 DNA. D genes are given only for firm matches. Clone size is stated in some rows and not others, as once, few, many or a class when expanded.

v_call: TRBV30
d_call: TRBD2
j_call: TRBJ2-5
clone_size: -
cdr3_aa: CAWSELAGETQYF
cdr3_nt: TGTGCCTGGAGTGAACTAGCGGGAGAGACCCAGTACTTC

v_call: TRBV7-2
d_call: -
j_call: TRBJ1-1
clone_size: -
cdr3_aa: CASTTFRGAFF
cdr3_nt: TGTGCCAGCACTACCTTTAGGGGTGCTTTCTTT

v_call: TRBV27
d_call: -
j_call: TRBJ1-5
clone_size: -
cdr3_aa: CASSLSGDGQPQHF
cdr3_nt: TGTGCCAGCAGTTTATCAGGGGATGGTCAGCCCCAGCATTTT

v_call: TRBV29-1
d_call: TRBD1
j_call: TRBJ1-1
clone_size: -
cdr3_aa: CSVSGGQARTEAFF
cdr3_nt: TGCAGCGTTTCTGGGGGACAGGCGCGGACTGAAGCTTTCTTT

v_call: TRBV18
d_call: -
j_call: TRBJ2-7
clone_size: -
cdr3_aa: CASSSAGSGEQYF
cdr3_nt: TGTGCCAGCTCTTCGGCAGGGTCTGGCGAGCAGTACTTC

v_call: TRBV2
d_call: -
j_call: TRBJ2-3
clone_size: -
cdr3_aa: CASSERGISTDTQYF
cdr3_nt: TGTGCCAGCAGTGAGAGAGGGATCAGCACAGATACGCAGTATTTT

v_call: TRBV4-1
d_call: -
j_call: TRBJ2-7
clone_size: few
cdr3_aa: CASSQGVSGVGYEQYF
cdr3_nt: TGCGCCAGCAGCCAAGGGGTATCAGGGGTAGGGTACGAGCAGTACTTC

v_call: TRBV27
d_call: -
j_call: TRBJ2-2
clone_size: -
cdr3_aa: CASSLLPGELFF
cdr3_nt: TGTGCCAGCAGTTTACTTCCCGGGGAGCTGTTTTTT

v_call: TRBV30
d_call: TRBD1
j_call: TRBJ2-7
clone_size: -
cdr3_aa: CAWSAGTATYEQYF
cdr3_nt: TGTGCCTGGAGTGCCGGGACAGCCACCTACGAGCAGTACTTC

v_call: TRBV27
d_call: TRBD1
j_call: TRBJ1-1
clone_size: -
cdr3_aa: CASSSRDREAFF
cdr3_nt: TGTGCCAGCAGTTCCCGGGACAGAGAAGCTTTCTTT

v_call: TRBV25-1
d_call: TRBD1
j_call: TRBJ1-2
clone_size: -
cdr3_aa: CASSDLQGDNYGYTF
cdr3_nt: TGTGCCAGCAGTGACTTGCAGGGGGACAACTATGGCTACACCTTC

v_call: TRBV6-5
d_call: -
j_call: TRBJ1-4
clone_size: -
cdr3_aa: CASSSQGLKNEKLFF
cdr3_nt: TGTGCCAGCAGTTCGCAAGGACTGAAGAATGAAAAACTGTTTTTT

v_call: TRBV18
d_call: TRBD1
j_call: TRBJ1-2
clone_size: -
cdr3_aa: CASSPARQGNYGYTF
cdr3_nt: TGTGCCAGCTCACCAGCCCGACAGGGGAACTATGGCTACACCTTC

v_call: TRBV29-1
d_call: -
j_call: TRBJ1-1
clone_size: -
cdr3_aa: CSVVPTLNTEAFF
cdr3_nt: TGCAGCGTTGTTCCCACCCTGAACACTGAAGCTTTCTTT

v_call: TRBV30
d_call: TRBD2
j_call: TRBJ2-2
clone_size: once
cdr3_aa: CAWSVRSSGSWTGELFF
cdr3_nt: TGTGCCTGGAGTGTACGTTCTAGCGGGAGCTGGACCGGGGAGCTGTTTTTT

v_call: TRBV4-1
d_call: -
j_call: TRBJ1-1
clone_size: -
cdr3_aa: CASSQKGSPIPEAFF
cdr3_nt: TGCGCCAGCAGCCAGAAAGGGAGCCCAATCCCTGAAGCTTTCTTT

v_call: TRBV5-1
d_call: -
j_call: TRBJ2-7
clone_size: -
cdr3_aa: CASSFQDEQYF
cdr3_nt: TGCGCCAGCAGCTTCCAGGACGAGCAGTACTTC

v_call: TRBV11-2
d_call: -
j_call: TRBJ1-2
clone_size: -
cdr3_aa: CASSPRFFGSLNYGYTF
cdr3_nt: -

v_call: TRBV4-3
d_call: -
j_call: TRBJ2-5
clone_size: -
cdr3_aa: CASSQDKGQEETQYF
cdr3_nt: TGCGCCAGCAGCCAAGATAAGGGCCAGGAAGAGACCCAGTACTTC

v_call: TRBV19
d_call: -
j_call: TRBJ1-1
clone_size: -
cdr3_aa: CASSILRQTMNTEAFF
cdr3_nt: TGTGCCAGTAGTATCCTAAGACAGACTATGAACACTGAAGCTTTCTTT

v_call: TRBV6-5
d_call: TRBD2
j_call: TRBJ2-5
clone_size: -
cdr3_aa: CASSYGSGRETQYF
cdr3_nt: TGTGCCAGCAGTTACGGTAGCGGGCGAGAGACCCAGTACTTC

v_call: TRBV4-1
d_call: -
j_call: TRBJ1-4
clone_size: -
cdr3_aa: CASSYRRNTNEKLFF
cdr3_nt: TGCGCCAGCAGCTACCGTAGAAATACTAATGAAAAACTGTTTTTT

v_call: TRBV29-1
d_call: -
j_call: TRBJ2-3
clone_size: -
cdr3_aa: CSVKQGASTDTQYF
cdr3_nt: TGCAGCGTCAAACAGGGAGCTAGCACAGATACGCAGTATTTT

v_call: TRBV4-1
d_call: -
j_call: TRBJ2-7
clone_size: -
cdr3_aa: CASSQESDYEQYF
cdr3_nt: TGCGCCAGCAGCCAAGAATCGGACTACGAGCAGTACTTC

v_call: TRBV7-9
d_call: TRBD1
j_call: TRBJ1-1
clone_size: -
cdr3_aa: CASSRGQGDTEAFF
cdr3_nt: TGTGCCAGCAGCCGCGGGCAGGGGGACACTGAAGCTTTCTTT

v_call: TRBV11-1
d_call: -
j_call: TRBJ2-7
clone_size: -
cdr3_aa: CASTRGTPSYEQYF
cdr3_nt: TGTGCCAGCACCCGAGGGACACCCTCCTACGAGCAGTACTTC

v_call: TRBV6-5
d_call: -
j_call: TRBJ2-7
clone_size: -
cdr3_aa: CASSYSVQGATYEQYF
cdr3_nt: TGTGCCAGCAGTTACTCTGTCCAGGGAGCGACCTACGAGCAGTACTTC

v_call: TRBV6-5
d_call: -
j_call: TRBJ2-7
clone_size: -
cdr3_aa: CASSLNNEQYF
cdr3_nt: TGTGCCAGCAGTTTGAATAACGAGCAGTACTTC

v_call: TRBV27
d_call: TRBD2
j_call: TRBJ2-7
clone_size: -
cdr3_aa: CASSFLSSGYEQYF
cdr3_nt: TGTGCCAGCAGTTTTCTCTCTAGCGGCTACGAGCAGTACTTC

v_call: TRBV5-1
d_call: TRBD2
j_call: TRBJ2-5
clone_size: -
cdr3_aa: CASSLLPTSGRKETQYF
cdr3_nt: TGCGCCAGCAGCTTGCTCCCGACTAGCGGGAGGAAAGAGACCCAGTACTTC

v_call: TRBV6-5
d_call: -
j_call: TRBJ1-1
clone_size: -
cdr3_aa: CASSDYMNTEAFF
cdr3_nt: TGTGCCAGCAGTGATTATATGAACACTGAAGCTTTCTTT

v_call: TRBV5-1
d_call: -
j_call: TRBJ2-5
clone_size: -
cdr3_aa: CASSLEFGSQETQYF
cdr3_nt: TGCGCCAGCAGCTTGGAGTTTGGGTCCCAAGAGACCCAGTACTTC

v_call: TRBV19
d_call: TRBD1
j_call: TRBJ2-7
clone_size: -
cdr3_aa: CASSHGTGGSYEQYF
cdr3_nt: TGTGCCAGTAGCCACGGGACAGGGGGATCCTACGAGCAGTACTTC

v_call: TRBV30
d_call: TRBD2
j_call: TRBJ2-7
clone_size: -
cdr3_aa: CAWGGVGLNYEQYF
cdr3_nt: TGTGCCTGGGGGGGAGTGGGACTAAACTACGAGCAGTACTTC

v_call: TRBV30
d_call: -
j_call: TRBJ2-1
clone_size: -
cdr3_aa: CAWKGAAQFF
cdr3_nt: TGTGCCTGGAAAGGCGCGGCGCAGTTCTTC

v_call: TRBV2
d_call: TRBD1
j_call: TRBJ1-1
clone_size: -
cdr3_aa: CASIGQGVTEAFF
cdr3_nt: TGTGCCAGCATAGGACAGGGGGTCACTGAAGCTTTCTTT

v_call: TRBV25-1
d_call: TRBD1
j_call: TRBJ1-3
clone_size: -
cdr3_aa: CASSELQGGSGNTIYF
cdr3_nt: TGTGCCAGCAGTGAATTACAGGGGGGCTCTGGAAACACCATATATTTT

v_call: TRBV4-2
d_call: TRBD2
j_call: TRBJ2-3
clone_size: -
cdr3_aa: CASSTPVAGGTDTQYF
cdr3_nt: TGTGCCAGCAGCACCCCGGTAGCGGGAGGCACAGATACGCAGTATTTT

v_call: TRBV13
d_call: -
j_call: TRBJ2-7
clone_size: once
cdr3_aa: CASSSGLSGEQYF
cdr3_nt: TGTGCCAGCAGCTCCGGGCTCAGCGGAGAGCAGTACTTC

v_call: TRBV5-1
d_call: TRBD1
j_call: TRBJ1-2
clone_size: -
cdr3_aa: CASSAGTVRGGYTF
cdr3_nt: TGCGCCAGCAGCGCCGGGACAGTGAGGGGTGGCTACACCTTC

v_call: TRBV5-1
d_call: TRBD2
j_call: TRBJ2-7
clone_size: -
cdr3_aa: CASSLVAGGNEQYF
cdr3_nt: TGCGCCAGCAGCTTGGTGGCGGGAGGGAACGAGCAGTACTTC

v_call: TRBV7-6
d_call: TRBD2
j_call: TRBJ2-2
clone_size: -
cdr3_aa: CASRRGTSGRRGQGENTGELFF
cdr3_nt: TGTGCCAGCAGGCGCGGGACTAGCGGGAGGAGGGGGCAGGGAGAGAACACCGGGGAGCTGTTTTTT

v_call: TRBV5-1
d_call: TRBD1
j_call: TRBJ2-5
clone_size: once
cdr3_aa: CASSFRDSQETQYF
cdr3_nt: TGCGCCAGCAGCTTCCGGGACAGCCAAGAGACCCAGTACTTC

v_call: TRBV28
d_call: -
j_call: TRBJ1-1
clone_size: -
cdr3_aa: CASSFHENTEAFF
cdr3_nt: TGTGCCAGCAGTTTTCATGAGAACACTGAAGCTTTCTTT

v_call: TRBV28
d_call: TRBD1
j_call: TRBJ1-1
clone_size: -
cdr3_aa: CASTLDRGYTEAFF
cdr3_nt: TGTGCCAGCACCCTAGACAGGGGGTACACTGAAGCTTTCTTT

v_call: TRBV18
d_call: -
j_call: TRBJ1-2
clone_size: -
cdr3_aa: CASSSVLQGYTF
cdr3_nt: TGTGCCAGCTCATCTGTACTTCAGGGCTACACCTTC

v_call: TRBV30
d_call: -
j_call: TRBJ1-5
clone_size: -
cdr3_aa: CAWSDMRAGNQPQHF
cdr3_nt: TGTGCCTGGAGTGATATGAGGGCAGGCAATCAGCCCCAGCATTTT

v_call: TRBV6-1
d_call: TRBD2
j_call: TRBJ2-1
clone_size: -
cdr3_aa: CASRRAGEYEQFF
cdr3_nt: TGTGCCAGCAGGAGAGCGGGAGAATACGAGCAGTTCTTC

v_call: TRBV28
d_call: -
j_call: TRBJ1-5
clone_size: -
cdr3_aa: CASSLGGAGQPQHF
cdr3_nt: TGTGCCAGCAGTTTAGGGGGGGCCGGGCAGCCCCAGCATTTT

v_call: TRBV7-9
d_call: -
j_call: TRBJ2-5
clone_size: -
cdr3_aa: CASSLPWRGRETQYF
cdr3_nt: TGTGCCAGCAGCCTTCCTTGGCGGGGTAGAGAGACCCAGTACTTC